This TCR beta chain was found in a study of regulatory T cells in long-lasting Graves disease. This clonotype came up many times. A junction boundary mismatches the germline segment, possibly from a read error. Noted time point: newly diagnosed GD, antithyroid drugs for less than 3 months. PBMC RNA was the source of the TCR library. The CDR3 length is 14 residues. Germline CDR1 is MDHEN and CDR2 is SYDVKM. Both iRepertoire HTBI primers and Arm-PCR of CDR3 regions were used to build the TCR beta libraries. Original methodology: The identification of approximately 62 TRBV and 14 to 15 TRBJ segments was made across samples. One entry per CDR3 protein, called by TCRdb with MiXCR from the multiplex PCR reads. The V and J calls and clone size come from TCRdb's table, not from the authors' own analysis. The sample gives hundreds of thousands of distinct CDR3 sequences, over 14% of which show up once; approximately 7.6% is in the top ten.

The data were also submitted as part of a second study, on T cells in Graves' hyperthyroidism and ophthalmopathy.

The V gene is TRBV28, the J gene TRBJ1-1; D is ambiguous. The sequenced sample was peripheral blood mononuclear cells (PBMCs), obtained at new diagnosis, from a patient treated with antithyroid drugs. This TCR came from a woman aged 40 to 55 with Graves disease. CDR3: CASSLRFGPRSAPF. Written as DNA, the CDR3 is TGTGCCAGCAGTTTACGGTTCGGACCGAGGTCGGCTCCCTTT.